The 31 T cell receptor beta chains in this list originate from one sample, sequenced in a study of control samples from healthy donors and cancer patients. Sequencing was performed with immunoSEQ multiplex PCR; in TCRdb, only in-frame clones are kept and a portion is missing. This sample yields under 70,000 clones, of which roughly 87% are seen a single time; about 14% belongs to the top ten. Sequencing was carried out using PBMCs. These receptors were taken from a man in his 60s with head and neck cancer.

The chain recombines TRBV5-5 with TRBJ1-4; weak D call: TRBD1 (6 bases). CDR1 and CDR2 from the germline V gene are SGHKS and YYEKEE (reference sequence). V was pared by 2 bases and J by 6 bases, with 8 bases between. This CDR3 is built from 13 residues. CDR3 DNA sequence: TGTGCCAGCAGCTTAAGGACAGATGAAAAACTGTTTTTT. As protein: CASSLRTDEKLFF.

J is TRBJ1-5 and V is TRBV30, with TRBD1 as a possible D gene (5 bases). The CDR3 spans 18 residues. Trimming took 1 base from V and 4 from J, leaving 23 bases between them. Germline values: CDR1 GTSNPN, CDR2 SVGIG (reference sequence). The CDR3, as DNA: TGTGCCTGGAGTGAAAGCTCCTCGCGGCCAGGGCCGAATCAGCCCCAGCATTTT. Translation gives CAWSESSSRPGPNQPQHF.

The V call is TRBV5-4, the J call TRBJ2-1; 7 positions agree with TRBD1. Losses at the gene ends were 2 bases for V and 4 bases for J; bases not matched to a gene: 12. Germline assignment: CDR1 SGHNT and CDR2 YYREEE (reference sequence). The CDR3 runs 17 residues. The chain's CDR3 is CASSLNLKDRKYNEQFF. The DNA for the CDR3 is TGTGCCAGCAGCTTAAATTTAAAGGACAGGAAATACAATGAGCAGTTCTTC.

V usage is TRBV5-4 and J usage is TRBJ2-1, with unresolved D. The CDR3 runs 15 residues. The V gene's germline CDR1 is SGHNT and CDR2 YYREEE (reference sequence). The germline V and J ends were trimmed by 4 bases and 5 bases, with 16 bases remaining between them. CDR3 nucleotides: TGTGCCAGCAGCGAGAGTGGGGTGAAGGACAATGAGCAGTTCTTC. Protein sequence: CASSESGVKDNEQFF.

The chain employs TRBV27 and TRBJ1-5, with TRBD1 matching 8 bases. The CDR3 is 18 amino acids. Germline CDR1 reads MNHEY; CDR2 reads SMNVEV (reference sequence). Trimming cost V 6 bases and J 4 bases; bases outside gene matches: 17. CDR3 bases: TGTGCCAGCAGGTCTAGACTGGGGCAGGGGGCTCGAAATCAGCCCCAGCATTTT. It specifies CASRSRLGQGARNQPQHF.

V and J are TRBV18 and TRBJ2-5; either TRBD1 or TRBD2 may fit D (6 bases each). Deletions cut 6 bases from V and 5 bases from J, with 19 bases between. Germline-derived CDR1 and CDR2 are KGHSH and LQKENI. This CDR3 has 15 amino acids. DNA of the CDR3: TGTGCCAGCTCTTCACCTCTTACAGGGAGGGAGACCCAGTACTTC. Protein product: CASSSPLTGRETQYF.

The chain couples TRBV18 to TRBJ2-7, with 10 bases lining up with TRBD1. CDR3 length equals 17 residues. Germline V CDR1 and CDR2: KGHSH, LQKENI. The J segment lost 3 bases and the V segment lost 2 bases, leaving 10 bases of the junction unmatched. The CDR3 sequence: CASSPTSGTGVFYEQYF. The CDR3 DNA sequence: TGTGCCAGCTCACCAACTTCCGGGACAGGGGTCTTCTACGAGCAGTACTTC.

The chain joins TRBV28 to TRBJ2-7; D uncertain. The CDR3 has 12 residues. Germline values: CDR1 MDHEN, CDR2 SYDVKM. V was clipped by 7 bases and J by 3 bases, with 10 bases between them. CDR3 region: CASTLNHYEQYF. CDR3 DNA sequence: TGTGCCAGCACCCTGAATCACTACGAGCAGTACTTC.

This chain links TRBV6-2 or TRBV6-3 with TRBJ1-1; perhaps TRBD1 as D (6 bases). V gave up 6 bases and J gave up 0 bases, with 14 bases separating them. Germline loops: CDR1 MNHEY, CDR2 SVGEGT. This CDR3 is 15 amino acids long. This CDR3 reads CASSIGGTMNTEAFF. DNA of the CDR3: TGTGCCAGCAGCATAGGGGGTACCATGAACACTGAAGCTTTCTTT.

This clone was seen once. This sequence joins TRBV9 and TRBJ2-5; D might be TRBD2 (5 bases). The V end lost 3 bases, the J end lost 0 bases, and 6 bases lay between the germline ends. CDR1 and CDR2 from the germline V gene are SGDLS and YYNGEE. The CDR3 runs to 13 residues. The CDR3 coding sequence is TGTGCCAGCAGCGCCGGGAACCAAGAGACCCAGTACTTC. Its translation: CASSAGNQETQYF. The whole variable domain, filled in from reference TRBV9 and TRBJ2-5, reads DSGVTQTPKHLITATGQRVTLRCSPRSGDLSVYWYQQSLDQGLQFLIQYYNGEERAKGNILERFSAQQFPDLHSELNLSSLELGDSALYFCASSAGNQETQYFGPGTRLLVL.

This clone has just one count. The V and J genes are TRBV2 and TRBJ1-2; no firm D call. There are 13 residues in the CDR3. V dropped 3 bases and J dropped 3 bases, with 8 bases sitting between them. Germline V gives CDR1 SNHLY, CDR2 FYNNEI. This CDR3 is CASSDSAHYGYTF. CDR3 sequence (DNA): TGTGCCAGCAGTGACAGCGCCCACTATGGCTACACCTTC.

The chain carries TRBV14 and TRBJ1-4, with D hard to call. Trimming pared 8 bases from V and 6 bases from J, leaving 19 bases between. This CDR3 has 15 residues. CDR1 and CDR2 from the germline V gene are SGHDN and FVKESK. CDR3 loop: CASPRSWLAHEKLFF. The CDR3 coding sequence is TGTGCCAGCCCGCGGTCGTGGCTAGCGCATGAAAAACTGTTTTTT.

This clone was seen a single time. CDR3 in amino acids: CASGARRGDQPQHF. The CDR3 DNA is TGTGCCAGCGGAGCCCGACGGGGGGATCAGCCCCAGCATTTT. The J gene is TRBJ1-5, the V gene TRBV2; D may be TRBD1 (5 bases). This CDR3 region has 14 residues. The germline V gene has CDR1 SNHLY and CDR2 FYNNEI. V was clipped by 8 bases and J by 5 bases, with 16 bases between them. The whole variable domain, filled in from reference TRBV2 and TRBJ1-5, reads EPEVTQTPSHQVTQMGQEVILRCVPISNHLYFYWYRQILGQKVEFLVSFYNNEISEKSEIFDDQFSVERPDGSNFTLKIRSTKLEDSAMYFCASGARRGDQPQHFGDGTRLSIL.

The CDR3 is CASSYSWGGNQPQHF. The CDR3 DNA reads as TGTGCCAGCAGTTACAGTTGGGGGGGCAATCAGCCCCAGCATTTT. The rearrangement joins TRBV6-5 to TRBJ1-5, with D maybe TRBD1 (5 bases). This CDR3 has 15 amino acids. Germline V gene lookup returns CDR1 MNHEY and CDR2 SVGAGI. Trimming removed 2 bases from V and 2 bases from J, with 10 bases in between.

This chain connects TRBV4-1 to TRBJ2-7; possible D gene TRBD2, 7 bases. The V and J ends lost 0 bases and 4 bases respectively, with 22 bases between them. Germline loops: CDR1 MGHRA, CDR2 YSYEKL. The CDR3 runs 18 residues. Written as DNA, the CDR3 is TGCGCCAGCAGCCAAGATCCAAATCTACGGGGGGCGGGATACGAGCAGTACTTC. This sequence encodes CASSQDPNLRGAGYEQYF.

V gene TRBV4-2 combines with J gene TRBJ1-4, with D possibly TRBD1 on 5 matching bases. CDR3 length equals 22 residues. The V end lost 3 bases, the J end lost 0 bases, and 29 bases lay between the germline ends. Germline CDR1 LGHNA, CDR2 YNFKEQ. The CDR3 sequence: CASSQFGSFGDVKLSTNEKLFF. The CDR3 nucleotides are TGTGCCAGCAGCCAGTTCGGGAGTTTTGGGGACGTAAAGCTTTCAACTAATGAAAAACTGTTTTTT.

V is TRBV4-2 and J is TRBJ2-7, with D possibly matching TRBD2 (5 bases). Germline values: CDR1 LGHNA, CDR2 YNFKEQ. This CDR3 spans 13 amino acids. V gave up 1 base and J gave up 4 bases, with 8 bases separating them. The DNA of the CDR3 is TGTGCCAGCAGCCAAGGGACTTCTTACGAGCAGTACTTC. Protein: CASSQGTSYEQYF.

The rearrangement joins TRBV6-2 or TRBV6-3 to TRBJ1-4; D gene ambiguous. In germline, CDR1 is MNHEY, CDR2 SVGEGT. V was clipped by 5 bases and J by 5 bases, with 6 bases between them. The CDR3 totals 12 residues. CDR3 nucleotides: TGTGCCAGCAGTCCAGGAAATGAAAAACTGTTTTTT. Amino acid sequence: CASSPGNEKLFF.

This chain joins TRBV2 and TRBJ2-4, with TRBD1 matching 9 bases. With V trimmed by 7 bases and J by 8 bases, 6 bases remained unmatched. From germline, CDR1 is SNHLY and CDR2 FYNNEI. This CDR3 comprises 13 residues. CDR3 amino acids: CASTRQGGYIQYF. The CDR3 nucleotides read TGTGCCAGCACCCGACAGGGGGGTTACATTCAGTACTTC.

Only one count was recorded for this clone. V gene TRBV5-4 combines with J gene TRBJ1-6; D possibly corresponds to TRBD1 (6 bases). V shed 0 bases and J shed 5 bases, with 12 bases lying between them. The CDR3 is 16 residues long. Germline V gene lookup returns CDR1 SGHNT and CDR2 YYREEE (reference sequence). The CDR3 reads CASSLDRQVDNSPLHF. The CDR3 DNA reads as TGTGCCAGCAGCTTGGACCGACAGGTGGATAATTCACCCCTCCACTTT. Based on the CDR3 plus reference TRBV5-4 and TRBJ1-6, the full variable domain is ETGVTQSPTHLIKTRGQQVTLRCSSQSGHNTVSWYQQALGQGPQFIFQYYREEENGRGNFPPRFSGLQFPNYSSELNVNALELDDSALYLCASSLDRQVDNSPLHFGNGTRLTVT.

This chain joins TRBV5-1 and TRBJ2-7; TRBD1 matches 11 bases. This CDR3 region has 16 residues. Germline V gene lookup returns CDR1 SGHRS and CDR2 YFSETQ. Trimming removed 1 base from V and 7 bases from J; junction bases left unmatched: 10. CDR3 DNA sequence: TGCGCCAGCAGCTTGCCGGGACAGGGGGGATTGGGTGAGCAGTACTTC. This translates into CASSLPGQGGLGEQYF.

The chain couples TRBV18 to TRBJ2-5; D possibly corresponds to TRBD1 (6 bases). The CDR3 loop spans 12 amino acids. Trimming took off 3 bases at V and 9 bases at J, with 11 bases between the two ends. In germline, CDR1 is KGHSH, CDR2 LQKENI. In DNA form, the CDR3 reads TGTGCCAGCTCACCGGATTCAGGGGCCCAGTACTTC. Translating it yields CASSPDSGAQYF.

This chain joins TRBV30 and TRBJ1-5; unclear D gene. Trimming stripped 0 bases from V and 7 bases from J, with 10 bases between. CDR3 size: 13 residues. Germline V gene lookup returns CDR1 GTSNPN and CDR2 SVGIG (reference sequence). The CDR3 coding sequence is TGTGCCTGGAGTGTATTGGGGTACCAGCCCCAGCATTTT. As protein: CAWSVLGYQPQHF. Supplemented by reference TRBV30 and TRBJ1-5, the full variable domain reads SQTIHQWPATLVQPVGSPLSLECTVEGTSNPNLYWYRQAAGRGLQLLFYSVGIGQISSEVPQNLSASRPQDRQFILSSKKLLLSDSGFYLCAWSVLGYQPQHFGDGTRLSIL.

The chain is built from TRBV28 and TRBJ2-7; D remains unclear. Germline loops: CDR1 MDHEN, CDR2 SYDVKM. CDR3 length: 16 residues. V shed 3 bases and J shed 1 base, with 16 bases lying between them. The CDR3 DNA is TGTGCCAGCAGTTTCCGGGCCCGCGAGCAATCCTACGAGCAGTACTTC. It encodes CASSFRAREQSYEQYF.

The chain employs TRBV15 and TRBJ2-7, with 8 bases that match TRBD1. Germline CDR1 reads LNHNV; CDR2 reads YYDKDF (reference sequence). V gave up 1 base and J gave up 7 bases; unmatched junction bases: 12. The CDR3 sequence is 16 residues long. The DNA of the CDR3 is TGTGCCACCAGCAGAGCAACCCAGGGGGCCGCCCGGGAGCAGTACTTC. It translates to CATSRATQGAAREQYF.

This chain links TRBV7-9 with TRBJ2-5; D uncertain. CDR1 and CDR2 (germline): SEHNR, FQNEAQ (reference sequence). V shed 2 bases and J shed 7 bases, with 5 bases lying between them. This CDR3 has 11 residues. DNA for the CDR3: TGTGCCAGCAGCTTATTGGCGACCCAGTACTTC. Amino acid sequence: CASSLLATQYF.

This chain uses TRBV7-2 with TRBJ1-1, with 9 nucleotides matching TRBD1. Germline V gene sequence: CDR1 SGHTA, CDR2 FQGNSA. V trimming: 1 base; J trimming: 4 bases; junction bases outside the gene matches: 4. This CDR3 contains 15 residues. Here the CDR3 reads CASSLVRGQGTEAFF. CDR3 DNA sequence: TGTGCCAGCAGCTTAGTCAGGGGACAGGGCACTGAAGCTTTCTTT.

The DNA of the CDR3 is TGTGCCACCAGTGATTATCTAGCGGGTAGCACAGATACGCAGTATTTT. It yields the protein CATSDYLAGSTDTQYF. The chain links TRBV24-1 to TRBJ2-3; the match to TRBD2 covers 8 bases. This CDR3 is built from 16 residues. With V trimmed by 2 bases and J by 0 bases, 3 bases remained unmatched. Germline V CDR1 and CDR2: KGHDR, SFDVKD.

This clone was found once. The rearrangement links TRBV7-6 to TRBJ1-3, with D perhaps TRBD1 (6 bases). Trimming took off 2 bases at V and 0 bases at J, with 20 bases between the two ends. The V gene's germline CDR1 is SGHVS and CDR2 FNYEAQ. CDR3 size: 19 residues. The CDR3: CASSLLAAFGGPSGNTIYF. The CDR3, as DNA: TGTGCCAGCAGCTTATTAGCGGCTTTTGGGGGCCCCTCTGGAAACACCATATATTTT. Full variable domain (missing parts from reference TRBV7-6 and TRBJ1-3): GAGVSQSPRYKVTKRGQDVALRCDPISGHVSLYWYRQALGQGPEFLTYFNYEAQQDKSGLPNDRFSAERPEGSISTLTIQRTEQRDSAMYRCASSLLAAFGGPSGNTIYFGEGSWLTVV.

The rearrangement joins TRBV18 to TRBJ1-1; maybe TRBD1 (5 bases). The CDR3 sequence is 14 residues long. V lost 4 bases and J 1 base, leaving 10 bases between the germline ends. Germline CDR1 reads KGHSH; CDR2 reads LQKENI. CDR3 in amino acids: CASSLAGGNTEAFF. The DNA of the CDR3 is TGTGCCAGCTCACTTGCTGGGGGGAACACTGAAGCTTTCTTT.

This rearrangement joins TRBV27 to TRBJ2-1; perhaps TRBD2 as D (6 bases). V lost 5 bases, J lost 4 bases, and 15 bases lay in between. CDR1 and CDR2 from the germline V gene are MNHEY and SMNVEV (reference sequence). The length of the CDR3 is 15 residues. The CDR3 DNA reads as TGTGCCAGCAGTACCTCCGGGACTTTATACAATGAGCAGTTCTTC. Translation: CASSTSGTLYNEQFF.